Shown below are 10 T cell receptor beta chains from a single sample sequenced in a study of blood T cell repertoires in COVID-19. The protocol was immunoSEQ multiplex PCR, while the TCRdb copy is restricted to in-frame clones and leaves out a portion. Of about 300,000 clones in the sample, around 90% were seen once. Material: PBMCs or T cells enriched from blood (not recorded which). All receptors derive from a woman between 25 and 40 years old who had recovered from COVID-19.

The chain uses TRBV18 and TRBJ2-7; tentatively, D is TRBD2 (5 bases). The CDR3 length is 15 residues. The V end lost 0 bases, the J end lost 7 bases, and 16 bases lay between the germline ends. Germline V gene sequence: CDR1 KGHSH, CDR2 LQKENI. This CDR3 reads CASSPPRALGIEQYF. CDR3 coding DNA: TGTGCCAGCTCACCACCGAGGGCCTTAGGGATAGAGCAGTACTTC.

This chain links TRBV27 with TRBJ2-7; TRBD2 is a possible D gene (5 bases). Per germline, CDR1 MNHEY and CDR2 SMNVEV (reference sequence). The CDR3 is 14 residues long. With 3 bases removed from V and 2 bases from J, the gap between germline ends came to 11 bases. CDR3: CASSFGRGAYEQYF. CDR3 sequence (DNA): TGTGCCAGCAGTTTTGGACGGGGAGCCTACGAGCAGTACTTC.

V and J are TRBV19 and TRBJ1-1, with TRBD1 matching over 9 bases. J lost 4 bases, V lost 5 bases, and 2 bases had no gene match. This CDR3 is 13 amino acids long. Germline CDR1 is LNHDA and CDR2 is SQIVND (reference sequence). The CDR3 protein is CASSVQGATEAFF. The DNA of the CDR3 is TGTGCCAGTAGTGTACAGGGGGCCACTGAAGCTTTCTTT.

This clone was found once. The rearrangement uses TRBV29-1 and TRBJ1-3; tentatively, D is TRBD1 (5 bases). The V end lost 7 bases, the J end lost 4 bases, and 11 bases lay between the germline ends. Per the germline V gene, CDR1 is SQVTM and CDR2 is ANQGSEA. This CDR3 is built from 12 residues. Written as DNA, the CDR3 is TGCAGCGCCGGGGGGGGAGGAAACACCATATATTTT. This gives the protein CSAGGGGNTIYF.

This chain connects TRBV30 to TRBJ2-5, with no clear D. Germline loops: CDR1 GTSNPN, CDR2 SVGIG (reference sequence). The CDR3 contains 14 residues. Trimming cost V 3 bases and J 4 bases, with 15 bases left between them. CDR3 amino acids: CAWSAHPASETQYF. The CDR3 nucleotides are TGTGCCTGGAGCGCTCACCCCGCGTCAGAGACCCAGTACTTC.

The V and J genes are TRBV30 and TRBJ1-2; perhaps TRBD1 as D (6 bases). The germline CDR1 and CDR2 sequences are GTSNPN and SVGIG (reference sequence). The CDR3 runs to 14 residues. Deletions cut 4 bases from V and 7 bases from J, with 19 bases between. The CDR3 sequence: CAWNRAGALGGYTF. CDR3 DNA: TGTGCCTGGAACAGGGCTGGGGCCCTTGGTGGCTACACCTTC.

This chain links TRBV7-9 with TRBJ1-2; D is uncertain. V lost 5 bases, J lost 7 bases, and 8 bases lay in between. This CDR3 comprises 11 residues. Germline CDR1 SEHNR, CDR2 FQNEAQ (reference sequence). For the CDR3, the DNA is TGTGCCAGCAGCCTGTCGGGTGGCTACACCTTC. Encoded protein: CASSLSGGYTF.

The chain employs TRBV27 and TRBJ2-1, with D possibly matching TRBD2 (5 bases). Germline assignment: CDR1 MNHEY and CDR2 SMNVEV (reference sequence). Trimming took 10 bases from V and 7 from J, leaving 17 bases between them. CDR3 length: 13 residues. In DNA, the CDR3 is TGTGCCACCTCTATACTGAGCGGAAATGAGCAGTTCTTC. It codes for CATSILSGNEQFF.

The CDR3 loop is CASSLGRRGDRERETQYF. For the CDR3, the DNA is TGTGCCAGCAGCTTAGGTCGGAGGGGGGACAGGGAGCGAGAGACCCAGTACTTC. The V and J genes are TRBV7-9 and TRBJ2-5; 9 positions agree with TRBD1. This CDR3 comprises 18 residues. Germline-derived CDR1 and CDR2 are SEHNR and FQNEAQ (reference sequence). V shed 1 base, J shed 4 bases, and the junction held 13 bases outside the gene matches.

The chain is built from TRBV18 and TRBJ1-3, with a tentative D call TRBD1 (5 bases). The CDR3 has 17 amino acids. Germline lookup yields CDR1 KGHSH and CDR2 LQKENI. The V and J ends lost 3 bases and 0 bases respectively, with 15 bases between them. CDR3 sequence: CASSPLGTGSSGNTIYF. The CDR3, as DNA: TGTGCCAGCTCACCGCTCGGGACTGGGAGCTCTGGAAACACCATATATTTT.